This TCR beta chain was captured by sequencing in a study of T cells in localized non-small cell lung cancer. Overall study findings and caveats: When the top 100 tumor clones were examined, a median around 61 of them also appeared in the adjacent lung, which was paired and uninvolved. There was an association of higher blood T cell density with longer overall survival. Uninvolved adjacent lung, not tumor, had the highest T cell clonality.

The CDR3 loop spans 16 amino acids. V trimming: 5 bases; J trimming: 0 bases; junction bases outside the gene matches: 7. Germline V CDR1 and CDR2: SGHRS, YFSETQ. Comment on this clone: Its antigen remains unknown.

Data came from immunoSEQ multiplex PCR; TCRdb stores just in-frame clones and leaves some out. Here the sample spans roughly 20,000 clones, approximately 91% being singletons. The genes are TRBV5-1 and TRBJ2-2, with TRBD1 identical over 7 bases. Sequenced material: peripheral blood, taken before any cancer treatment. This receptor was taken from a man between 40 and 70 years old with stage I lung adenocarcinoma. The CDR3 DNA reads as TGCGCCAGCAGATCACAGGGGAACTCGAACACCGGGGAGCTGTTTTTT. Its protein is CASRSQGNSNTGELFF.